The clone carrying this T cell receptor (beta chain) was found many times. The CDR3 sequence is 16 residues long. The V and J ends lost 3 bases and 4 bases, in that order; junction bases with no gene match: 6. Germline values: CDR1 KGHDR, CDR2 SFDVKD. This sample stems from a study of regulatory T cells in long-lasting Graves disease. About the study: For under 3 months, newly diagnosed Graves' patients had been taking antithyroid drugs.

Time point specified: newly diagnosed GD, antithyroid drugs for less than 3 months. Isolated PBMC RNA provided the starting material for the TCR library. Arm-PCR of CDR3 regions and iRepertoire HTBI primers were used to build TCR beta libraries. TCRdb re-called the multiplex PCR reads through MiXCR, storing one row per CDR3 protein. The sample holds roughly 220,000 distinct CDR3 sequences, about a sixth seen once. The gene calls are TRBV24-1 and TRBJ2-1; the match to TRBD1 covers 9 bases. This TCR was sampled from a female donor with Graves disease. Sequencing was performed on peripheral blood mononuclear cells (PBMCs), taken at new diagnosis, from a patient treated with antithyroid drugs. In DNA form, the CDR3 reads TGTGCCACCAGTGATCCAACAGGGGGCCTATACAATGAGCAGTTCTTC. Residues: CATSDPTGGLYNEQFF.